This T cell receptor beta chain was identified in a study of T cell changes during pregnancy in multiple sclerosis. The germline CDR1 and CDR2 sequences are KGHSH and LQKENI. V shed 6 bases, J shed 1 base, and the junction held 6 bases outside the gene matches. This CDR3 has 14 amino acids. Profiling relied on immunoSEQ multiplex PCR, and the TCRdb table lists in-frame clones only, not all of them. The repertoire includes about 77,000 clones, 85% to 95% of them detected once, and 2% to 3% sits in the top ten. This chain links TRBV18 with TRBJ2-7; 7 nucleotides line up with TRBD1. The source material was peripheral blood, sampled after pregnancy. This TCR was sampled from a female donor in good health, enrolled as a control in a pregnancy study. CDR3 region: CASSPGQRSYEQYF. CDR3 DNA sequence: TGTGCCAGCTCCCCGGGACAGAGGTCCTACGAGCAGTACTTC.